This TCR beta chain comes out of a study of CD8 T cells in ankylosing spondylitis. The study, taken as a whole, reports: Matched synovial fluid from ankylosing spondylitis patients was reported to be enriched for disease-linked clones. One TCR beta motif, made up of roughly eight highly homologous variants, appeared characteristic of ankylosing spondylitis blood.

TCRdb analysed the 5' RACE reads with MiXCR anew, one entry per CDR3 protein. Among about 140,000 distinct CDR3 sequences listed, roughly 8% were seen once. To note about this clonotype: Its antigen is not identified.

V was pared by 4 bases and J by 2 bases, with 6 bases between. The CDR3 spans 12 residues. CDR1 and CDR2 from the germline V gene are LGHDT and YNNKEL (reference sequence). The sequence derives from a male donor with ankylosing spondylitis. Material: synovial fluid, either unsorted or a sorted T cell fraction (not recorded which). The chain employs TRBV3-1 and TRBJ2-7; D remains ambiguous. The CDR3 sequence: CASSLQTYEQYF. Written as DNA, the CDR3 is TGTGCCAGCAGCCTACAAACCTACGAGCAGTACTTC.